This passage covers 29 T cell receptor beta chains from one sample sequenced in a study of T cells in women clearing cervical HPV infection. Assay: immunoSEQ multiplex PCR; the TCRdb copy retains only in-frame clones and omits some. This sample's table reports about 36,000 clones. The specimen sequenced was blood buffy coat. These TCRs come from a woman between 18 and 69 years old with a cervical HPV16 infection that either progressed to CIN3+ or cleared (not recorded which).

About this clone: The read comes to an end 3 residues before the CDR3 does, leaving the germline J gene to fill in the end. The rearrangement uses TRBV7-3 and TRBJ1-4; 9 nucleotides match TRBD1. This CDR3 is built from 18 residues. Per germline, CDR1 SGHTA and CDR2 FQGTGA. The CDR3: CASSPYTGGISGANVLFF. CDR3 DNA (partial): TGTGCCAGCAGCCCGTATACAGGGGGCATCTCTGGGGCCAACGTA.

Concerning this clone: The read is 3 residues too short to cover the CDR3 end, so that end is filled in from the germline J gene. The V call is TRBV18, the J call TRBJ1-5; 8 nucleotides line up with TRBD1. The CDR3 spans 15 residues. V shed 3 bases and J 2 bases; nucleotides not matched to a gene: 3. Germline loops: CDR1 KGHSH, CDR2 LQKENI. The CDR3: CASSPGQGGNQPQHF. The part of the CDR3 DNA that was read is TGTGCCAGCTCACCTGGACAGGGCGGCAATCAGCCC.

The CDR3 sequence is CASTQRPKTGGGYTF. The CDR3 DNA, read in part, is TGTGCCAGCACCCAACGGCCCAAGACAGGGGGCGGC. V usage is TRBV7-2 and J usage is TRBJ1-2, with TRBD1 identical over 10 bases. The read terminates 3 residues before the CDR3 end, so the remaining end is supplied by the germline J gene. Germline CDR1 is SGHTA and CDR2 is FQGNSA. This CDR3 spans 15 amino acids.

About this clone: The read comes to an end 3 residues before the CDR3 does, leaving the germline J gene to fill in the end. V is TRBV2 and J is TRBJ2-1; the match to TRBD1 covers 8 bases. The CDR3 consists of 12 residues. Per the germline V gene, CDR1 is SNHLY and CDR2 is FYNNEI. V dropped 5 bases and J dropped 9; count of bases not matched to a gene: 3. The CDR3 loop is CASSPGTGEQFF. The part of the CDR3 DNA that was read is TGTGCCAGCAGTCCCGGGACAGGTGAG. Full variable domain (rest looked up from reference TRBV2 and TRBJ2-1): EPEVTQTPSHQVTQMGQEVILRCVPISNHLYFYWYRQILGQKVEFLVSFYNNEISEKSEIFDDQFSVERPDGSNFTLKIRSTKLEDSAMYFCASSPGTGEQFFGPGTRLTVL.

About this clone: The CDR3 goes on 3 residues after the read ends, and that part is filled in from the germline J gene. The V gene is TRBV7-9, the J gene TRBJ1-2, with D maybe TRBD1 (5 bases). CDR3 length: 14 residues. Germline loops: CDR1 SEHNR, CDR2 FQNEAQ (reference sequence). The CDR3 bases that were read are TGTGCCAGCAGCTTAAGTAGGGGTTTGAGCGAC. Its protein product is CASSLSRGLSD. In full, the CDR3 is CASSLSRGLSDYTF.

Concerning this clone: The sequenced fragment ends 3 residues before the CDR3 boundary, so the rest is inferred from the germline J gene. This chain uses TRBV6-4 with TRBJ2-3; 8 positions match TRBD2. Germline CDR1 is MRHNA and CDR2 is SNTAGT. J gave up 1 base and V 3 bases, and 0 bases lay outside the gene matches. The CDR3 totals 14 residues. This CDR3 reads CASSERGGTDTQYF. CDR3 DNA (partial): TGTGCCAGCAGTGAGCGGGGGGGCACAGATACG.

To note about this clone: The read gets to within 3 residues of the CDR3 end, and the germline J gene fills in the rest. This rearrangement joins TRBV19 to TRBJ1-2, with D tentatively TRBD1 (6 bases). The CDR3 loop spans 14 amino acids. Germline V gene data show CDR1 as LNHDA and CDR2 as SQIVND (reference sequence). The part of the CDR3 DNA that was read is TGTGCCAGTAGTAGGGGGGGGCCTACCTACGAC. It translates to CASSRGGPTYD. The CDR3, in full, reads CASSRGGPTYDYTF. Full variable domain (rest looked up from reference TRBV19 and TRBJ1-2): DGGITQSPKYLFRKEGQNVTLSCEQNLNHDAMYWYRQDPGQGLRLIYYSQIVNDFQKGDIAEGYSVSREKKESFPLTVTSAQKNPTAFYLCASSRGGPTYDYTFGSGTRLTVV.

Details on this clone: Sequencing ends 3 residues short of the CDR3 end; the germline J gene provides the rest. The J gene is TRBJ2-1, the V gene TRBV27, with a tentative D call TRBD1 (6 bases). This CDR3 comprises 15 residues. V lost 8 bases and J lost 0, with 14 bases in between. Germline V gene lookup returns CDR1 MNHEY and CDR2 SMNVEV (reference sequence). The CDR3 loop is CASGGHPSSYNEQFF. The part of the CDR3 DNA that was read is TGTGCCAGCGGGGGACATCCGAGCTCCTACAATGAG.

As regards this clone: The read ends 3 residues before the CDR3 terminus; that terminus is restored from the germline J gene. This chain links TRBV7-2 with TRBJ1-1, with a possible D match to TRBD1 (5 bases). The CDR3 contains 14 residues. Germline V gene data show CDR1 as SGHTA and CDR2 as FQGNSA. V gave up 5 bases and J gave up 2 bases, with 12 bases separating them. The CDR3 DNA, read in part, is TGTGCCAGCAGCAGCAGGGTAGTAAACACTGAA. Translated, it gives CASSSRVVNTE. The full-length CDR3 reads as CASSSRVVNTEAFF. The entire variable domain, with the rest obtained from reference TRBV7-2 and TRBJ1-1, is as follows: GAGVSQSPSNKVTEKGKDVELRCDPISGHTALYWYRQSLGQGLEFLIYFQGNSAPDKSGLPSDRFSAERTGGSVSTLTIQRTQQEDSAVYLCASSSRVVNTEAFFGQGTRLTVV.

On this clone itself: With the read ending 3 residues before the CDR3 end, the germline J gene is used to fill in that end. V and J are TRBV11-2 and TRBJ1-3; no clear D gene. V was clipped by 3 bases and J by 0 bases, with 9 bases between them. Germline-derived CDR1 and CDR2 are SGHAT and FQNNGV. There are 15 residues in the CDR3. The CDR3 bases that were read are TGTGCCAGCAGCTTCGTACAGAACTCTGGAAACACC. Protein: CASSFVQNSGNT. The complete CDR3 protein is CASSFVQNSGNTIYF.

Concerning this clone: The read ends 3 residues early relative to the CDR3; the germline J gene fills the gap. The chain is built from TRBV6-2 or TRBV6-3 and TRBJ2-3, with a weak D call TRBD2 (6 bases). The CDR3 totals 14 residues. Germline V gene lookup returns CDR1 MNHEY and CDR2 SVGEGT. CDR3 DNA (partial): TGTGCCAGCAGTTCGGGACTCAGCAATCAGCCG. Translation gives CASSSGLSNQP. The entire CDR3 sequence reads CASSSGLSNQPQYF.

As for this clone: Coverage ceases 3 residues before the CDR3 finishes, and the germline J gene fills in the end. The V call is TRBV30, the J call TRBJ1-4, with D possibly matching TRBD1 (5 bases). Germline assignment: CDR1 GTSNPN and CDR2 SVGIG (reference sequence). The CDR3 contains 13 residues. The CDR3 bases that were read are TGTGCCTGGAAGGGACTCTATAATTCACCA. Residues: CAWKGLYNSP. The whole CDR3 reads CAWKGLYNSPLFF.

Details on this clone: Read data end 3 residues before the CDR3 end; the end is taken from the germline J gene. The chain is built from TRBV19 and TRBJ1-5, with D perhaps TRBD1 (5 bases). The germline V gene encodes CDR1 LNHDA and CDR2 SQIVND (reference sequence). V shed 11 bases and J shed 0 bases, with 14 bases lying between them. The CDR3 covers 14 residues. The CDR3 loop reads CAAKPGGSNQPQHF. The covered CDR3 bases are TGTGCCGCCAAACCCGGGGGTAGCAATCAGCCC.

In the case of this clone: Coverage ceases 3 residues before the CDR3 finishes, and the germline J gene fills in the end. The chain couples TRBV6-2 or TRBV6-3 to TRBJ2-1; 8 nucleotides line up with TRBD2. The CDR3 extends over 17 amino acids. The V gene end was trimmed by 0 bases and the J gene end by 6 bases; junction bases not matched to a gene: 10. Germline V gene data show CDR1 as MNHEY and CDR2 as SVGEGT. The CDR3 is CASSYSPGGGLFNEQFF. The CDR3 DNA, read in part, is TGTGCCAGCAGTTACTCCCCTGGCGGGGGGTTGTTCAATGAG.

Concerning this clone itself: The read terminates 3 residues before the CDR3 end, so the remaining end is supplied by the germline J gene. The rearrangement joins TRBV28 to TRBJ1-3, with 7 bases that match TRBD1. The length of the CDR3 is 15 residues. Germline CDR1 MDHEN, CDR2 SYDVKM. Losses at the gene ends were 3 bases for V and 4 bases for J; bases not matched to a gene: 6. The DNA read from the CDR3 is TGTGCCAGCAGTTTGGTGCGACAGGGAGGAAACACC. This translates into CASSLVRQGGNT. The whole CDR3 sequence is CASSLVRQGGNTIYF.

Note on this clone: The read halts 3 residues ahead of the CDR3 end, with the missing end drawn from the germline J gene. The chain couples TRBV4-2 to TRBJ2-2, with 13 bases lining up with TRBD2. This CDR3 has 17 amino acids. CDR1 and CDR2 from the germline V gene are LGHNA and YNFKEQ. J was trimmed by 0 bases and V by 4 bases; bases with no gene match: 2. CDR3 sequence: CASSPGLAGPNTGELFF. CDR3 DNA (partial): TGTGCCAGCAGCCCGGGACTAGCGGGGCCGAACACCGGGGAG.

The CDR3 loop reads CSAITRGEKLFF. Incomplete CDR3 DNA: TGCAGTGCTATCACGAGAGGGGAAAAA. The chain joins TRBV20-1 to TRBJ1-4; D remains ambiguous. The CDR3 is cut off 3 residues early in the read; its end comes from the germline J gene. V was cut by 4 bases and J by 8 bases, with 11 bases left in between. The CDR3 length is 12 residues. Germline CDR1 is DFQATT and CDR2 is SNEGSKA (reference sequence).

Partial CDR3 DNA: TGTGCCAGCTTCGGAGGGCGCCGGGACAGGGTTAAAACACCGTATAGCAATCAGCCG. This sequence encodes CASFGGRRDRVKTPYSNQP. From start to end, the CDR3 is CASFGGRRDRVKTPYSNQPQYF. The chain couples TRBV18 to TRBJ2-3; TRBD1 agrees at 9 bases. Read data end 3 residues before the CDR3 end; the end is taken from the germline J gene. This CDR3 has 22 amino acids. From germline, CDR1 is KGHSH and CDR2 LQKENI. The whole variable domain, remainder taken from reference TRBV18 and TRBJ2-3, is NAGVMQNPRHLVRRRGQEARLRCSPMKGHSHVYWYRQLPEEGLKFMVYLQKENIIDESGMPKERFSAEFPKEGPSILRIQQVVRGDSAAYFCASFGGRRDRVKTPYSNQPQYFGPGTRLTVL.

Concerning this clone: The read gets to within 3 residues of the CDR3 end, and the germline J gene fills in the rest. The chain couples TRBV7-9 to TRBJ1-2, with D possibly matching TRBD1 (6 bases). The germline CDR1 and CDR2 sequences are SEHNR and FQNEAQ (reference sequence). Trimming took 1 base from V and 6 from J, leaving 9 bases between them. This CDR3 is 13 amino acids long. The covered CDR3 bases are TGTGCCAGCAGCTTAGTTAACAGGGATGGC. It encodes CASSLVNRDG. The entire CDR3 reads CASSLVNRDGYTF.

Incomplete CDR3 DNA: TGCAGCGTTGAGATAATAACAGGGCGAACGAAGAGCTTTGAA. This sequence encodes CSVEIITGRTKSFE. The whole CDR3 reads CSVEIITGRTKSFEAFF. The V gene is TRBV29-1, the J gene TRBJ1-1; a possible D gene is TRBD1 (6 bases). Coverage ceases 3 residues before the CDR3 finishes, and the germline J gene fills in the end. The CDR3 has 17 residues. CDR1 is SQVTM and CDR2 is ANQGSEA in the germline V gene. V lost 3 bases to trimming and J lost 7 bases, with 27 bases between them.

Of note for this clone: The read comes to an end 3 residues before the CDR3 does, leaving the germline J gene to fill in the end. The chain combines TRBV7-9 with TRBJ1-2; D uncertain. Germline V gives CDR1 SEHNR, CDR2 FQNEAQ (reference sequence). This CDR3 contains 12 residues. The part of the CDR3 DNA that was read is TGTGCCAGCAGCCCTGCGACTGATGAC. Its translation is CASSPATDD. The CDR3 in its entirety is CASSPATDDYTF. The whole variable domain, remainder taken from reference TRBV7-9 and TRBJ1-2, is DTGVSQNPRHKITKRGQNVTFRCDPISEHNRLYWYRQTLGQGPEFLTYFQNEAQLEKSRLLSDRFSAERPKGSFSTLEIQRTEQGDSAMYLCASSPATDDYTFGSGTRLTVV.

Concerning this clone itself: The CDR3 end lies 3 residues beyond the end of the read and is filled in from the germline J gene. The chain carries TRBV20-1 and TRBJ2-1, with 8 bases fitting TRBD2. V was clipped by 5 bases and J by 0 bases; unmatched bases: 15. Per the germline V gene, CDR1 is DFQATT and CDR2 is SNEGSKA (reference sequence). The CDR3 sequence is 18 residues long. The CDR3 loop reads CSAFKFSGAASSYNEQFF. CDR3 bases read: TGCAGTGCTTTCAAATTTAGCGGGGCCGCGAGCTCCTACAATGAG.

Points on this clone: The CDR3 goes on 3 residues after the read ends, and that part is filled in from the germline J gene. The V call is TRBV20-1, the J call TRBJ1-2, with D maybe TRBD1 (5 bases). Trimming took 3 bases from V and 5 from J, leaving 10 bases between them. Germline V gene data show CDR1 as DFQATT and CDR2 as SNEGSKA (reference sequence). The CDR3 has 12 residues. CDR3 DNA, as far as it was read: TGCAGTGCTAGGCAGACAGAATATGGC. Translating gives CSARQTEYG. In full, the CDR3 reads CSARQTEYGYTF.

With regard to this clone: The CDR3 end falls 3 residues outside the read, so it is completed with the germline J gene. The genes are TRBV18 and TRBJ1-2; 7 bases map to TRBD1. Germline V lookup: CDR1 KGHSH, CDR2 LQKENI. This CDR3 contains 14 residues. Trimming removed 6 bases from V and 4 bases from J; junction bases left unmatched: 8. The CDR3 here is CASSSGTEIYGYTF. Partial CDR3 DNA: TGTGCCAGCTCTTCCGGGACAGAGATCTATGGC.

As for this clone: The CDR3 end lies 3 residues beyond the end of the read and is filled in from the germline J gene. This rearrangement joins TRBV19 to TRBJ2-7; D is perhaps TRBD1 (6 bases). This CDR3 contains 13 residues. V dropped 5 bases and J dropped 4 bases, with 12 bases sitting between them. From germline, CDR1 is LNHDA and CDR2 SQIVND (reference sequence). The CDR3 protein is CASSPRGAYEQYF. The CDR3 bases that were read are TGTGCCAGTAGTCCCAGGGGAGCTTACGAG.

As regards this clone: The read comes to an end 3 residues before the CDR3 does, leaving the germline J gene to fill in the end. This chain joins TRBV7-9 and TRBJ1-1, with 9 bases lining up with TRBD1. This CDR3 spans 14 amino acids. Germline lookup yields CDR1 SEHNR and CDR2 FQNEAQ (reference sequence). With 5 bases clipped from V and 4 bases from J, the junction kept 5 bases outside the gene matches. CDR3 protein: CASSPGQGTTEAFF. The CDR3 bases that were read are TGTGCCAGCAGCCCAGGACAGGGGACCACTGAA.

A remark on this clone: The read comes to an end 3 residues before the CDR3 does, leaving the germline J gene to fill in the end. The chain joins TRBV7-9 to TRBJ2-4, with 9 positions matching TRBD1. The CDR3 contains 12 residues. Per the germline V gene, CDR1 is SEHNR and CDR2 is FQNEAQ (reference sequence). The CDR3 sequence: CASSRDRDGQYF. The DNA read from the CDR3 is TGTGCCAGCAGCCGGGACAGGGATGGT.

In the case of this clone: The sequence runs out 3 residues before the end of the CDR3; the remainder is reconstructed from the germline J gene. V and J are TRBV20-1 and TRBJ2-7; TRBD1 matches 8 bases. The CDR3 has 13 residues. Per germline, CDR1 DFQATT and CDR2 SNEGSKA (reference sequence). The trim removed 5 bases at V and 4 bases at J, leaving 7 bases unmatched. The sequenced part of the CDR3 DNA is TGCAGTGCTCCTTCCGACAGGGGTTACGAG. As protein: CSAPSDRGYE. The full-length CDR3 reads as CSAPSDRGYEQYF.

A remark on this clone: The read gets to within 3 residues of the CDR3 end, and the germline J gene fills in the rest. V is TRBV29-1 and J is TRBJ2-7, with TRBD2 matching over 7 bases. The CDR3 length is 12 residues. Germline loops: CDR1 SQVTM, CDR2 ANQGSEA. J was trimmed by 6 bases and V by 4 bases; bases with no gene match: 6. The CDR3 spells CSVGNRGVEQYF. The sequenced part of the CDR3 DNA is TGCAGCGTTGGGAACCGGGGGGTCGAG.